This T cell receptor (beta chain) was recorded in a study of STAT3 mutations in large granular lymphocyte leukemia. The wider study: Roughly half of the longitudinally sequenced T-LGLL patients carried detectable canonical activating STAT3 mutations. Overall study results and limits: Treatment regimens differed across patients between samplings. Every T-LGLL patient had at least one immunodominant TCRbeta clonotype. Persisting codominant clonotypes may have hidden a small pathogenic clone. TCR clonotype switching after therapy occurred in about 35% of the 18 patients.

Note on this clone: The antigen is undetermined.

The V gene's germline CDR1 is SGHAT and CDR2 FQNNGV. Trimming removed 5 bases from V and 5 bases from J, with 15 bases in between. The CDR3 extends over 14 amino acids. Assay used: immunoSEQ multiplex PCR; TCRdb lists only in-frame clones, some missing. Of about 40,000 clones listed, around nine tenths are singletons. The chain has TRBV11-2 and TRBJ2-5, with D perhaps assigned TRBD1 or TRBD2 (6 bases each). Sequenced material: PBMCs. The TCR sequence derives from a human donor with T large granular lymphocyte leukemia. Some clones in this sample may be carry-over from other donors' samples. This CDR3 reads CASSALQGRETQYF. The CDR3 coding sequence is TGTGCCAGCAGCGCACTGCAGGGGAGGGAGACCCAGTACTTC.